This is a list of T cell receptor beta chains from one sample in a study of CD8 T cells in ankylosing spondylitis. TCRdb recomputed calls from the 5' RACE reads with MiXCR, one row per CDR3 protein. The sample consists of 750,000 to 850,000 distinct CDR3 sequences, approximately 12% of them appearing once. The source material was blood, either unsorted or a sorted T cell fraction (not recorded which). These receptors originate from a male donor with ankylosing spondylitis. Both conserved end residues are part of each CDR3. A D gene is named only where the DNA matches it firmly. The size of a clone is reported for some rows only, either as once, few or many, or as a class for expanded clones.

D: -
J: TRBJ1-1
size: many
V: TRBV20-1
DNA: TGCAGTGCTAGCGGTCAGGGATCCTCGGGGAACACTGAAGCTTTCTTT
CDR3: CSASGQGSSGNTEAFF

D: TRBD1
J: TRBJ1-3
size: few
V: TRBV5-6
DNA: TGTGCCAGCAGCTACGGGACAGAAATCTCTGGAAACACCATATATTTT
CDR3: CASSYGTEISGNTIYF

D: TRBD1
J: TRBJ1-2
size: -
V: TRBV4-3
DNA: TGCGCCAGCAGCGTCAACAGGGGGATTTACTATGGCTACACCTTC
CDR3: CASSVNRGIYYGYTF

D: -
J: TRBJ1-1
size: -
V: TRBV14
DNA: TGTGCCAGCAAGAGGGAATCGTCGAACACTGAAGCTTTCTTT
CDR3: CASKRESSNTEAFF

D: TRBD2
J: TRBJ2-1
size: -
V: TRBV27
DNA: TGTGCCAGCAGTTCCCTGGAAACTAGCGGGACCTGGACCTACAATGAGCAGTTCTTC
CDR3: CASSSLETSGTWTYNEQFF

D: -
J: TRBJ2-7
size: -
V: TRBV27
DNA: TGTGCCAGCAGTAAACGGGACCCCTCCACAGCATACGAGCAGTACTTC
CDR3: CASSKRDPSTAYEQYF

D: -
J: TRBJ2-1
size: -
V: TRBV20-1
DNA: TGCAGTGCTAGGCGCCCATCAGGTTACAATGAGCAGTTCTTC
CDR3: CSARRPSGYNEQFF

D: -
J: TRBJ1-6
size: many
V: TRBV20-1
DNA: TGCAGTGCTAGAACCGGCCATTCACCCCTCCACTTT
CDR3: CSARTGHSPLHF

D: -
J: TRBJ2-7
size: few
V: TRBV20-1
DNA: TGCAGTGCCCGGTGGGGCAGGTACCAGGCCTACGAGCAGTACTTC
CDR3: CSARWGRYQAYEQYF

D: TRBD1
J: TRBJ1-5
size: few
V: TRBV11-2
DNA: TGTGCCAGCAGCCCCGGGACAGGGGTTTTGCAGCCCCAGCATTTT
CDR3: CASSPGTGVLQPQHF

D: -
J: TRBJ1-6
size: few
V: TRBV4-3
DNA: TGCGCCAGCAGCCAAGATCCGGTCCGTAATTCACCCCTCCACTTT
CDR3: CASSQDPVRNSPLHF

D: TRBD1
J: TRBJ2-5
size: few
V: TRBV20-1
DNA: TGCAGTGCTAGCCCACAGGGGCAAGAGACCCAGTACTTC
CDR3: CSASPQGQETQYF

D: -
J: TRBJ1-1
size: many
V: TRBV5-1
DNA: TGCGCCAGCAGCTTGGAGGGCCCTAAGACCACTGAAGCTTTCTTT
CDR3: CASSLEGPKTTEAFF

D: -
J: TRBJ1-1
size: few
V: TRBV12-3/TRBV12-4
DNA: TGTGCCAGCAGTTCCTGGGGGCCATCTCCTGAAGCTTTCTTT
CDR3: CASSSWGPSPEAFF

D: -
J: TRBJ2-3
size: -
V: TRBV20-1
DNA: TGCAGTACACCGGGGGCAGACCGCGCGTGGCGGACCACAGATACGCAGTATTTT
CDR3: CSTPGADRAWRTTDTQYF

D: TRBD2
J: TRBJ2-2
size: many
V: TRBV20-1
DNA: TGCAGTGCTAGAGAGCCCCGGGGTAGCGGGAGGGCCGGGGAGCTGTTTTTT
CDR3: CSAREPRGSGRAGELFF

D: TRBD1
J: TRBJ1-2
size: few
V: TRBV7-2
DNA: TGTGCCAGCAGCTTAGAGGGGGCCCGGAGTGGCTACACCTTC
CDR3: CASSLEGARSGYTF

D: TRBD2
J: TRBJ2-1
size: few
V: TRBV18
DNA: TGTGCCAGCTCACCTCTTCTTACTAGCGGGAGGACCAATGAGCAGTTCTTC
CDR3: CASSPLLTSGRTNEQFF

D: -
J: TRBJ2-4
size: few
V: TRBV11-2
DNA: TGTGCCAGCAGCTTCTCTCAGATTTTTCAGTACTTC
CDR3: CASSFSQIFQYF

D: TRBD1
J: TRBJ2-3
size: few
V: TRBV12-3/TRBV12-4
DNA: TGTGCCAGCAGTCCCCGGGACAGGTCACCAGATACGCAGTATTTT
CDR3: CASSPRDRSPDTQYF

D: -
J: TRBJ1-2
size: -
V: TRBV20-1
DNA: TGCAGTGCTTACCGACGGCAAGCTAACTATGGCTACACCTTC
CDR3: CSAYRRQANYGYTF

D: -
J: TRBJ2-2
size: many
V: TRBV5-1
DNA: TGCGCCAGCAGCTTTACGGGAACCGGGGAGCTGTTTTTT
CDR3: CASSFTGTGELFF

D: TRBD2
J: TRBJ2-4
size: -
V: TRBV11-2
DNA: TGTGCCAGCAGCTTCGTAGCGGGAGCCATGATTCAGTACTTC
CDR3: CASSFVAGAMIQYF

D: -
J: TRBJ2-6
size: many
V: TRBV5-6
DNA: TGTGCCAGCAGCTCCCGTAGAGGAGCCAACGTCCTGACTTTC
CDR3: CASSSRRGANVLTF

D: -
J: TRBJ2-1
size: few
V: TRBV11-2
DNA: TGTGCCAGCAGAATCAGAGGGGGCTCCTACAATGAGCAGTTCTTC
CDR3: CASRIRGGSYNEQFF

D: -
J: TRBJ1-1
size: few
V: TRBV6-6
DNA: TGTGCCAGCGAGACATCCGGGCAGGCTTTCTTT
CDR3: CASETSGQAFF

D: -
J: TRBJ2-5
size: many
V: TRBV29-1
DNA: TGCAGCGTCAGAACGGGGGTAGAGACCCAGTACTTC
CDR3: CSVRTGVETQYF

D: TRBD2
J: TRBJ2-7
size: -
V: TRBV7-3
DNA: TGTGCCAGCAGTAAAGCGGGGGCTAACTACGAGCAGTACTTC
CDR3: CASSKAGANYEQYF

D: -
J: TRBJ2-4
size: few
V: TRBV7-8
DNA: TGTGCCAGCAGCTTAGCCGGCCCAGGGGCGTCCAAAAACATTCAGTACTTC
CDR3: CASSLAGPGASKNIQYF

D: -
J: TRBJ1-2
size: few
V: TRBV6-2/TRBV6-3
DNA: TGTGCCAGCAGTTACCCCGACATCTGGTATGGCTACACCTTC
CDR3: CASSYPDIWYGYTF

D: TRBD2
J: TRBJ2-7
size: few
V: TRBV11-2
DNA: TGTGCCAGCAGACCCCTGGGAGGGTCGGAGCTCTACGAGCAGTACTTC
CDR3: CASRPLGGSELYEQYF

D: -
J: TRBJ2-6
size: few
V: TRBV10-3
DNA: TGTGCCATCGGTTCTGGGGCCAACGTCCTGACTTTC
CDR3: CAIGSGANVLTF

D: -
J: TRBJ2-5
size: few
V: TRBV18
DNA: TGTGCCAGCTCACCGGTACAGGGACGGGAGACCCAGTACTTC
CDR3: CASSPVQGRETQYF

D: TRBD1
J: TRBJ1-1
size: few
V: TRBV6-5
DNA: TGTGCCAGCAGTTACGGCAGGGGGTTCATGAACACTGAAGCTTTCTTT
CDR3: CASSYGRGFMNTEAFF

D: -
J: TRBJ2-1
size: -
V: TRBV10-3
DNA: TGTGCCATCAGGGGGGCACTGGGCGATGAGCAGTTCTTC
CDR3: CAIRGALGDEQFF

D: -
J: TRBJ1-2
size: many
V: TRBV7-2
DNA: TGTGCCAGCAGCTTGGCCTCTAGTTATGGCTACACCTTC
CDR3: CASSLASSYGYTF

D: -
J: TRBJ2-1
size: many
V: TRBV24-1
DNA: TGTGCCACCAGTGATTTGGGGGTAGGTGAGCAGTTCTTC
CDR3: CATSDLGVGEQFF

D: -
J: TRBJ2-7
size: many
V: TRBV20-1
DNA: TGCAGTGCTAGCGCAGGGGACTACGAGCAGTACTTC
CDR3: CSASAGDYEQYF

D: TRBD1
J: TRBJ1-5
size: few
V: TRBV7-2
DNA: TGTGCCAGCAGCGGGGACAGGGGCAATCAGCCCCAGCATTTT
CDR3: CASSGDRGNQPQHF

D: -
J: TRBJ2-1
size: many
V: TRBV6-2/TRBV6-3
DNA: TGTGCCAGCAGTTATTTCTTAAATGAGCAGTTCTTC
CDR3: CASSYFLNEQFF

D: -
J: TRBJ2-7
size: few
V: TRBV9
DNA: TGTGCCAGCAGCCCTCGACAGGTTCCCTACGAGCAGTACTTC
CDR3: CASSPRQVPYEQYF

D: -
J: TRBJ2-3
size: many
V: TRBV20-1
DNA: TGCAGTGCTAGCCTCATCTCTGCCACAGATACGCAGTATTTT
CDR3: CSASLISATDTQYF

D: -
J: TRBJ2-1
size: many
V: TRBV20-1
DNA: TGCAGTGCTAGATGGCTAGCCCTCGGTGAGCAGTTCTTC
CDR3: CSARWLALGEQFF

D: TRBD2
J: TRBJ2-3
size: few
V: TRBV5-1
DNA: TGCGCCAGCAGCTTTCTCCAAAGCGGGAGGAACACAGATACGCAGTATTTT
CDR3: CASSFLQSGRNTDTQYF

D: -
J: TRBJ2-2
size: -
V: TRBV30
DNA: TGTGCCTGGAGTACACTCCGGGCCGGGGAGCTGTTTTTT
CDR3: CAWSTLRAGELFF

D: -
J: TRBJ1-6
size: -
V: TRBV4-1
DNA: TGCGCCAGCAGCAGGAACAGGGCCGAAAGGATCAGTTCACCCCTCCACTTT
CDR3: CASSRNRAERISSPLHF